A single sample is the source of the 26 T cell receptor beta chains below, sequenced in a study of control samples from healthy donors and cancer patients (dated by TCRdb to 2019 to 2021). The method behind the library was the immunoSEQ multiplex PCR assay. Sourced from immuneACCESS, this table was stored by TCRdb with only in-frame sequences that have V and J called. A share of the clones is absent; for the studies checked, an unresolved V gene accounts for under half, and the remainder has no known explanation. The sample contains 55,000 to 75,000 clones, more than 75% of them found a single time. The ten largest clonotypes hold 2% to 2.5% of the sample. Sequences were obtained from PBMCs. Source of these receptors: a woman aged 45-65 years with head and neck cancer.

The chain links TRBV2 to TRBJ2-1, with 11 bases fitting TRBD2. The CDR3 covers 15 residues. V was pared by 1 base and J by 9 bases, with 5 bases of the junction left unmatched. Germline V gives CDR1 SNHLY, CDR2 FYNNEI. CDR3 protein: CASSEVASGGFEQFF. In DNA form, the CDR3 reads TGTGCCAGCAGTGAAGTGGCTAGCGGGGGGTTTGAGCAGTTCTTC.

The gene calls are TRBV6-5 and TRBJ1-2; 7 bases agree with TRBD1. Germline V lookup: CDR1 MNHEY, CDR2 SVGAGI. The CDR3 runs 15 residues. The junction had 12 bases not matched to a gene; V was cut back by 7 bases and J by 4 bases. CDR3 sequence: CASTPRQGTVYGYTF. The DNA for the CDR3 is TGTGCCAGCACCCCTCGACAGGGTACAGTCTATGGCTACACCTTC.

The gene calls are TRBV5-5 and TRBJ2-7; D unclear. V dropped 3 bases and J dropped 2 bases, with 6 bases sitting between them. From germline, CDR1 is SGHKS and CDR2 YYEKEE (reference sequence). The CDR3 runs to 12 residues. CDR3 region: CASSSYTYEQYF. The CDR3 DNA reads TGTGCCAGCAGCTCCTACACCTACGAGCAGTACTTC.

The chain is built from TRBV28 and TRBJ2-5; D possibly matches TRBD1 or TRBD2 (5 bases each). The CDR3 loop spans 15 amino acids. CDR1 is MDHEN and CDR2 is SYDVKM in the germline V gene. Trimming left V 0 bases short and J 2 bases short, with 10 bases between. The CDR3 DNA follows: TGTGCCAGCAGTTTATGGGGACGAGCACAAGAGACCCAGTACTTC. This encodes CASSLWGRAQETQYF.

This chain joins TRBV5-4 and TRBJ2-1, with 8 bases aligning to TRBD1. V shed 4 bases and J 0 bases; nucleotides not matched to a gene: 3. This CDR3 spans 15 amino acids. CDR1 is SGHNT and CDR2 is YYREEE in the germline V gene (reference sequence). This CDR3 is CASSLDRGSYNEQFF. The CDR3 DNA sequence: TGTGCCAGCAGCCTAGACAGGGGCTCCTACAATGAGCAGTTCTTC. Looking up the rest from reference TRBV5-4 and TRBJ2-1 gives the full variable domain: ETGVTQSPTHLIKTRGQQVTLRCSSQSGHNTVSWYQQALGQGPQFIFQYYREEENGRGNFPPRFSGLQFPNYSSELNVNALELDDSALYLCASSLDRGSYNEQFFGPGTRLTVL.

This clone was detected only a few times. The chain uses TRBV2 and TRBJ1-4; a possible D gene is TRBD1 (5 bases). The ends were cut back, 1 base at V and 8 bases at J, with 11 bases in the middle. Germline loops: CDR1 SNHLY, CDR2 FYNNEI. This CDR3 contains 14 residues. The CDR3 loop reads CASSEETDVEKLFF. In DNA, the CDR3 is TGTGCCAGCAGTGAAGAGACAGACGTCGAAAAACTGTTTTTT. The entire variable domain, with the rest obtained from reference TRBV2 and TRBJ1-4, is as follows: EPEVTQTPSHQVTQMGQEVILRCVPISNHLYFYWYRQILGQKVEFLVSFYNNEISEKSEIFDDQFSVERPDGSNFTLKIRSTKLEDSAMYFCASSEETDVEKLFFGSGTQLSVL.

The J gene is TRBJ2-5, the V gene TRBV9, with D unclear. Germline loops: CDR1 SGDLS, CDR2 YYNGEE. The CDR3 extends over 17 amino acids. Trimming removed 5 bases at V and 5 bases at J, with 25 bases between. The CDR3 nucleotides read TGTGCCAGCAGTCGTAGATCAAACTTCGATATGGGGGAGACCCAGTACTTC. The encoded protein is CASSRRSNFDMGETQYF.

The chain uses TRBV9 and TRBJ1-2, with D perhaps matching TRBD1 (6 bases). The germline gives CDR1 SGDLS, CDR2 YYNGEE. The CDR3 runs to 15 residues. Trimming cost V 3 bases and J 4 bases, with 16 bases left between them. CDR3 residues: CASSGLVGGVYGYTF. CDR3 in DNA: TGTGCCAGCAGCGGATTAGTGGGGGGCGTCTATGGCTACACCTTC.

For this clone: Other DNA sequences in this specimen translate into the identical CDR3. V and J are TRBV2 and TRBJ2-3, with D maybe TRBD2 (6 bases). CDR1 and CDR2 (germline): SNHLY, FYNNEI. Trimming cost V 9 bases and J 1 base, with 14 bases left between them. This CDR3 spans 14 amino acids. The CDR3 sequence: CASSIAAGTDTQYF. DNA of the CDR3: TGTGCCAGTAGCATAGCGGCGGGCACAGATACGCAGTATTTT.

CDR3 loop: CASFHARGAVDEAFF. CDR3 nucleotide sequence: TGTGCCAGCTTTCATGCGCGGGGGGCTGTCGATGAAGCTTTCTTT. The J gene is TRBJ1-1, the V gene TRBV7-2; tentatively, D is TRBD1 (6 bases). CDR3 size: 15 residues. The germline V and J ends were trimmed by 8 bases and 7 bases, with 23 bases remaining between them. CDR1 is SGHTA, CDR2 FQGNSA, per germline. Filled out from reference TRBV7-2 and TRBJ1-1, the complete variable domain reads GAGVSQSPSNKVTEKGKDVELRCDPISGHTALYWYRQSLGQGLEFLIYFQGNSAPDKSGLPSDRFSAERTGGSVSTLTIQRTQQEDSAVYLCASFHARGAVDEAFFGQGTRLTVV.

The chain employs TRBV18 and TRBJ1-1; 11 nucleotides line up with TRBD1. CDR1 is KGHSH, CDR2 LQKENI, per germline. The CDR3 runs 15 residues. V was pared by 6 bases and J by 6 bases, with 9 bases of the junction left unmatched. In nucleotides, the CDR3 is TGTGCCAGCTCCTCCGGGACAGGGGGAACGTCTGAAGCTTTCTTT. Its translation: CASSSGTGGTSEAFF.

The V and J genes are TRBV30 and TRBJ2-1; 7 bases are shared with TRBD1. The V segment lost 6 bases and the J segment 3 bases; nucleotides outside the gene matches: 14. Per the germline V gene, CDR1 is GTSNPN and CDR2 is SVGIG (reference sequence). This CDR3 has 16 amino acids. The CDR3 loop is CACQHPTGRVYNEQFF. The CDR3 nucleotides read TGTGCCTGCCAACACCCGACAGGGCGGGTCTACAATGAGCAGTTCTTC.

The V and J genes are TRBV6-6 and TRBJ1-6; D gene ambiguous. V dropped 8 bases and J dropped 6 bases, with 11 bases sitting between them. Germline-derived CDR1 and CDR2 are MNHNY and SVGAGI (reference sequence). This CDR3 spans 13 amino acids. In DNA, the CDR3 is TGTGCCAGCCGCGGCGGGTCTAATTCACCCCTCCACTTT. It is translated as CASRGGSNSPLHF.

This CDR3 is CASSLRITGDTDTQYF. As DNA, the CDR3 is TGTGCCAGCAGCTTACGAATCACAGGGGACACAGATACGCAGTATTTT. V and J are TRBV7-3 and TRBJ2-3; the match to TRBD1 covers 7 bases. The CDR3 sequence is 16 residues long. The trim removed 2 bases at V and 2 bases at J, leaving 7 bases unmatched. The germline gives CDR1 SGHTA, CDR2 FQGTGA.

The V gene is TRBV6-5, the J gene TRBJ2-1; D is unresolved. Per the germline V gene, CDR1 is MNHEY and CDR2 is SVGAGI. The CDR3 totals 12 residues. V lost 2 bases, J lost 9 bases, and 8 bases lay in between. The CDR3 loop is CASSYPPAEQFF. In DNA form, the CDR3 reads TGTGCCAGCAGTTACCCGCCCGCTGAGCAGTTCTTC.

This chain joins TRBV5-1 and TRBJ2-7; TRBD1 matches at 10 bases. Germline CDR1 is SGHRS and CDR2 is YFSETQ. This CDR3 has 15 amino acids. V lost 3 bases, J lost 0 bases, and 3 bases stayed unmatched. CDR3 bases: TGCGCCAGCAGCTGGACAGGGGGTGGCTCCTACGAGCAGTACTTC. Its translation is CASSWTGGGSYEQYF. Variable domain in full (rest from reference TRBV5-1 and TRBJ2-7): KAGVTQTPRYLIKTRGQQVTLSCSPISGHRSVSWYQQTPGQGLQFLFEYFSETQRNKGNFPGRFSGRQFSNSRSEMNVSTLELGDSALYLCASSWTGGGSYEQYFGPGTRLTVT.

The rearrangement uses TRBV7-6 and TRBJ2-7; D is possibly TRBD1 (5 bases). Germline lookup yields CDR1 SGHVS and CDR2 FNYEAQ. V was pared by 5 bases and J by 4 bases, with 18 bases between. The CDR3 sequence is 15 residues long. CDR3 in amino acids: CASSLQQGSGYEQYF. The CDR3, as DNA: TGTGCCAGCAGCCTCCAGCAGGGTTCTGGGTACGAGCAGTACTTC.

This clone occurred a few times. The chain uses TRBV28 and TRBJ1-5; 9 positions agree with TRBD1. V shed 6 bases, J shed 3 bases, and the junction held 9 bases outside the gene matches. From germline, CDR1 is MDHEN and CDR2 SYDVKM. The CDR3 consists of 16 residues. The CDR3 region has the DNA TGTGCCAGCAGGCCCACCGGGACAGGGTACAATCAGCCCCAGCATTTT. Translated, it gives CASRPTGTGYNQPQHF.

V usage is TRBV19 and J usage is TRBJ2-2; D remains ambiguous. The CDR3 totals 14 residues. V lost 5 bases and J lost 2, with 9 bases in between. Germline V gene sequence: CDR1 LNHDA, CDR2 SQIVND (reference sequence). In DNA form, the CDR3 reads TGTGCCAGTAGTGTCCGGGCTAACACCGGGGAGCTGTTTTTT. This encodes CASSVRANTGELFF.

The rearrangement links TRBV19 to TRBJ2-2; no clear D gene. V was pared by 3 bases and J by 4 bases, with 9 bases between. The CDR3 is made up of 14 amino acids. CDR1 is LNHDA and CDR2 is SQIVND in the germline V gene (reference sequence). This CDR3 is CASSMALSTGELFF. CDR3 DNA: TGTGCCAGTAGTATGGCCCTCAGCACCGGGGAGCTGTTTTTT.

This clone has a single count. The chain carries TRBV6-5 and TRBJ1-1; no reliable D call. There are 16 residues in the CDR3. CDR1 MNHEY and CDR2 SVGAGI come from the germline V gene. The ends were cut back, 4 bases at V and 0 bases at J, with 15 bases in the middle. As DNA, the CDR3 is TGTGCCAGCAGTTCCGGGAGAGGACTCCTGAACACTGAAGCTTTCTTT. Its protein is CASSSGRGLLNTEAFF.

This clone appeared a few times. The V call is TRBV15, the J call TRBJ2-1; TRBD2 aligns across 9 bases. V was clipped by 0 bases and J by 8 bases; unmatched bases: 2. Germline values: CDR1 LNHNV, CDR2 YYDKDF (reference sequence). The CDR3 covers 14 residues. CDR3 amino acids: CATSREGGGDEQFF. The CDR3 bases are TGTGCCACCAGCAGAGAAGGCGGGGGGGATGAGCAGTTCTTC. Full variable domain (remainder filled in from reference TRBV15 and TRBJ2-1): DAMVIQNPRYQVTQFGKPVTLSCSQTLNHNVMYWYQQKSSQAPKLLFHYYDKDFNNEADTPDNFQSRRPNTSFCFLDIRSPGLGDTAMYLCATSREGGGDEQFFGPGTRLTVL.

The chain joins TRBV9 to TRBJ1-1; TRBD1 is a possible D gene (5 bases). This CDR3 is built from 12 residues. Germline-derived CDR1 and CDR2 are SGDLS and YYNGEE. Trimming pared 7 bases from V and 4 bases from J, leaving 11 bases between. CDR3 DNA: TGTGCCAGCGGGAGGACATCCACTGAAGCTTTCTTT. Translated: CASGRTSTEAFF.

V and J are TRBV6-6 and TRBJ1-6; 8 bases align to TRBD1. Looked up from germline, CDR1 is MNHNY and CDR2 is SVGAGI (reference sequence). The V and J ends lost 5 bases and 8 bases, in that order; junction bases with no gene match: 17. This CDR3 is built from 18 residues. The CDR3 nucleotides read TGTGCCAGCAGTCGCCCGTGGAGGACAGGGACGGCGTATTCACCCCTCCACTTT. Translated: CASSRPWRTGTAYSPLHF.

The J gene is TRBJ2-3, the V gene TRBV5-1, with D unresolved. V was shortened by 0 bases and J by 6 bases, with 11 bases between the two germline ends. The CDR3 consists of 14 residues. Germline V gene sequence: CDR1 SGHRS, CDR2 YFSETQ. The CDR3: CASSLAVATDTQYF. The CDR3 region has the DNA TGCGCCAGCAGCTTGGCCGTGGCGACGGATACGCAGTATTTT.

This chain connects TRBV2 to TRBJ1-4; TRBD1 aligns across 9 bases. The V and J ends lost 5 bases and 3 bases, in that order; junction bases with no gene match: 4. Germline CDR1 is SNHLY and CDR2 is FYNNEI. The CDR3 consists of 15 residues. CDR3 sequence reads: CASSSRDRANEKLFF. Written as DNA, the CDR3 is TGTGCCAGCAGTAGCCGGGACAGGGCTAATGAAAAACTGTTTTTT.